This T cell receptor beta chain is drawn from a study of T-cell reconstitution after alpha-beta-depleted transplantation in children. Study-wide points: Surviving recipient T cells and thymic progenitors underlay high day-60 TCRbeta diversity in some patients. It was reported that alpha-beta T cells came from several hundred expanded graft clones (about two months after transplant). The main origin of T-cell counts and diversity one year after transplant was newly produced T cells.

TCRbeta library construction was performed incorporating unique molecular identifiers. MiXCR, applied by TCRdb to the PCR reads, yields one record per CDR3 protein. The data hold about 590,000 distinct CDR3 sequences, with 10% to 15% observed a single time. This clonotype turned up a few times. Its target is not known. Germline V lookup: CDR1 SGDLS, CDR2 YYNGEE. This CDR3 has 12 amino acids. The ends were cut back, 3 bases at V and 5 bases at J, with 8 bases in the middle. This clonotype was sampled from a male patient between 10 and 17 years old who had a stem cell transplant for acute myeloid leukemia, so the T cells may come from the graft donor. The sample in question was PBMCs, mostly from graft donor cells, obtained 360 days after TCRalphabeta/CD19-depleted stem cell transplant. The chain is built from TRBV9 and TRBJ2-5; no reliable D call. In DNA form, the CDR3 reads TGTGCCAGCAGCGATCCCCCGGAGACCCAGTACTTC. The encoded protein is CASSDPPETQYF.